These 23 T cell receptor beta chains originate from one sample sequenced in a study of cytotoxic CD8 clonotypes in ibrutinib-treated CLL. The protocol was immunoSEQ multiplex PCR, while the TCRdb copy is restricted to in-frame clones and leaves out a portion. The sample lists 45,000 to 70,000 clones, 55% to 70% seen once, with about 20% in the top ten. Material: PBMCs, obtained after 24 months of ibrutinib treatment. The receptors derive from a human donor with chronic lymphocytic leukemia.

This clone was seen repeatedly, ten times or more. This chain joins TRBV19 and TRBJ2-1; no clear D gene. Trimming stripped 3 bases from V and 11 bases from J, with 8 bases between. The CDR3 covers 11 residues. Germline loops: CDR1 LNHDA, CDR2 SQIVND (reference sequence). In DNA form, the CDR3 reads TGTGCCAGTAGTATGCCTAGTCAGCAGTTCTTC. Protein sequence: CASSMPSQQFF.

The CDR3 bases are TGTGCCAGCAGCGTAGCTGGGACAGGGGGCTCCTACGAGCAGTACTTC. The encoded protein is CASSVAGTGGSYEQYF. This chain links TRBV9 with TRBJ2-7; 11 positions match TRBD1. The CDR3 length is 16 residues. CDR1 and CDR2 from the germline V gene are SGDLS and YYNGEE. Trimming took 0 bases from V and 0 from J; bases not matched to a gene: 2.

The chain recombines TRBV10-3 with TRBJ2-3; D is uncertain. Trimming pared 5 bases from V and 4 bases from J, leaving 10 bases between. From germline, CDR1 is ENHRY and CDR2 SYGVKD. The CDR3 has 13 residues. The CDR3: CAISQPEADTQYF. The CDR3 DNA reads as TGTGCCATCAGTCAACCAGAGGCAGATACGCAGTATTTT.

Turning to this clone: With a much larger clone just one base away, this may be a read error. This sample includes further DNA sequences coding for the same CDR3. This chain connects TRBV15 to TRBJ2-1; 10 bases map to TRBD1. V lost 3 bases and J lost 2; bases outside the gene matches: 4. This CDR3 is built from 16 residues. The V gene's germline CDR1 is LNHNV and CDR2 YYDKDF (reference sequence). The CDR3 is CATSSPGTGAYNEQFF. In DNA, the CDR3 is TGTGCCACCAGCAGTCCTGGGACAGGGGCCTACAATGAGCAGTTCTTC. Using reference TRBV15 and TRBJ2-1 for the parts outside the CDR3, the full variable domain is DAMVIQNPRYQVTQFGKPVTLSCSQTLNHNVMYWYQQKSSQAPKLLFHYYDKDFNNEADTPDNFQSRRPNTSFCFLDIRSPGLGDTAMYLCATSSPGTGAYNEQFFGPGTRLTVL.

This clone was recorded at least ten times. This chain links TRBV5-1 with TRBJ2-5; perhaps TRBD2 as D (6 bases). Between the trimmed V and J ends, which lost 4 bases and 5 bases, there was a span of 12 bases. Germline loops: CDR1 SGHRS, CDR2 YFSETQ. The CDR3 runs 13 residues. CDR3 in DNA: TGCGCCAGCAGCCGTCGGGAGCGGGAGACCCAGTACTTC. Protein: CASSRRERETQYF.

CDR3 sequence (DNA): TGTGCCACCAGCAGAGGTAGGGACAGGGTAGGGTCTAGCAATCAGCCCCAGCATTTT. Translated, it gives CATSRGRDRVGSSNQPQHF. The chain combines TRBV15 with TRBJ1-5; 9 nucleotides match TRBD1. The germline V gene has CDR1 LNHNV and CDR2 YYDKDF (reference sequence). The V segment lost 1 base and the J segment 0 bases; nucleotides outside the gene matches: 10. The CDR3 spans 19 residues.

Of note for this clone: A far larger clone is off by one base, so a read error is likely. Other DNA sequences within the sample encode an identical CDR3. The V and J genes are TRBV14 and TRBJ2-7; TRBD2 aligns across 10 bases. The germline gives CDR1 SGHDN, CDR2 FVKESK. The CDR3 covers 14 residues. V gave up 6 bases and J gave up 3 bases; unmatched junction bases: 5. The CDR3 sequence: CASSPAGGGYEQYF. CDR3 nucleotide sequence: TGTGCCAGCAGTCCAGCGGGAGGGGGCTACGAGCAGTACTTC.

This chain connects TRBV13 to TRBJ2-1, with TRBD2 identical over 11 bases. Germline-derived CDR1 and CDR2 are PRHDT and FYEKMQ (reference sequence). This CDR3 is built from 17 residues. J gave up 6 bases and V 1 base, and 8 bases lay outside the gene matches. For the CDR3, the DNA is TGTGCCAGCAGCTTAGATGTTCTTAGCGGGGGGGTCAATGAGCAGTTCTTC. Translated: CASSLDVLSGGVNEQFF.

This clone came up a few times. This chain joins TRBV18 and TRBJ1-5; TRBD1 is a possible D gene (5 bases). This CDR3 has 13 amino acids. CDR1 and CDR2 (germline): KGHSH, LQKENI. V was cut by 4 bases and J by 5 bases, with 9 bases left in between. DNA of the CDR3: TGTGCCAGCTCACAAGGGACCGATCAGCCCCAGCATTTT. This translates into CASSQGTDQPQHF.

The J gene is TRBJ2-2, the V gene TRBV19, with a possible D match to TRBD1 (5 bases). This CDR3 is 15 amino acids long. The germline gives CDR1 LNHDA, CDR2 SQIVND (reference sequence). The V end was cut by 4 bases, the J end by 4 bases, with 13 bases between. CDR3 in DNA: TGTGCCAGTAGTACTCCTCAGGGTTTCACCGGGGAGCTGTTTTTT. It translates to CASSTPQGFTGELFF.

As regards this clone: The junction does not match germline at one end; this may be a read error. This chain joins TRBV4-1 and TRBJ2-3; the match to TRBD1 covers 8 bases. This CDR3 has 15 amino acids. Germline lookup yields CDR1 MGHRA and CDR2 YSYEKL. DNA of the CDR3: TGTGCCAGCAGCCCACAGACAGGGGGCACAGATACGCAGTATTTT. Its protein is CASSPQTGGTDTQYF.

The CDR3 DNA follows: TGTGCCTGGAGTGGGACCTCGGCCGCTGAGCAGTTCTTC. This gives the protein CAWSGTSAAEQFF. This sequence joins TRBV30 and TRBJ2-1, with unresolved D. The CDR3 covers 13 residues. V was shortened by 1 base and J by 9 bases, with 13 bases between the two germline ends. In germline, CDR1 is GTSNPN, CDR2 SVGIG (reference sequence).

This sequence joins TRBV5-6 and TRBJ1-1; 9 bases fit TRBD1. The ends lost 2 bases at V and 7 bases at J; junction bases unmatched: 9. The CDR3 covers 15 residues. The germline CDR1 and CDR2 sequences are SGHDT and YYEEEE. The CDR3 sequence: CASSFIRTGDGEAFF. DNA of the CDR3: TGTGCCAGCAGCTTCATTCGGACAGGGGATGGTGAAGCTTTCTTT.

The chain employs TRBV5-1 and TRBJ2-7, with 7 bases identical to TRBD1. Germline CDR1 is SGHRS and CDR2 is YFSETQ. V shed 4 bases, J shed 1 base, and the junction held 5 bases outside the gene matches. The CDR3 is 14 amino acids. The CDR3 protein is CASSPEGASYEQYF. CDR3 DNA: TGCGCCAGCAGCCCTGAGGGGGCGTCCTACGAGCAGTACTTC.

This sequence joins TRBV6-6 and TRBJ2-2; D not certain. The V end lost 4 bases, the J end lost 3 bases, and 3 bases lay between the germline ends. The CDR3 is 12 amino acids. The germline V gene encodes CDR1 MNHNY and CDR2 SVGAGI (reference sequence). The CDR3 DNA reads TGTGCCAGCAGTTCCCACACCGGGGAGCTGTTTTTT. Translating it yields CASSSHTGELFF.

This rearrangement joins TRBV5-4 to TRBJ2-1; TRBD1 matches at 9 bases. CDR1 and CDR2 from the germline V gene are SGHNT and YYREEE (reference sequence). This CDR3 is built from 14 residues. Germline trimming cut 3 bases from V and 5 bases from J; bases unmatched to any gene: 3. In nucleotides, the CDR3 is TGTGCCAGCAGCTCCGGGGACAGGGACAATGAGCAGTTCTTC. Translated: CASSSGDRDNEQFF.

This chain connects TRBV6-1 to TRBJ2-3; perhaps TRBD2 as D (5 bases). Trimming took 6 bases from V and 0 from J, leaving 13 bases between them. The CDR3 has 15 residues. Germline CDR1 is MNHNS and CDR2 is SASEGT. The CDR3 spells CASRADFTSTDTQYF. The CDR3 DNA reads TGTGCCAGCAGGGCGGACTTTACTAGCACAGATACGCAGTATTTT.

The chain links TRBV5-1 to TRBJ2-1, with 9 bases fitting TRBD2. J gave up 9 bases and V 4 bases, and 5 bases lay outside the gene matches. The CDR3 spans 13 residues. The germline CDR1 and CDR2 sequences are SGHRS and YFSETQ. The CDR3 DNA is TGCGCCAGCAGCCCAGGACTAGCGACTGAGCAGTTCTTC. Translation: CASSPGLATEQFF.

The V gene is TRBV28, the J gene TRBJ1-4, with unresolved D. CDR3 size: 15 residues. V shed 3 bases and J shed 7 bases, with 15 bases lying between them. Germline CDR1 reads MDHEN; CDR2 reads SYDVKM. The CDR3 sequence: CASSLRESVGEKLFF. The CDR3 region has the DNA TGTGCCAGCAGTTTGAGGGAGTCAGTTGGTGAAAAACTGTTTTTT.

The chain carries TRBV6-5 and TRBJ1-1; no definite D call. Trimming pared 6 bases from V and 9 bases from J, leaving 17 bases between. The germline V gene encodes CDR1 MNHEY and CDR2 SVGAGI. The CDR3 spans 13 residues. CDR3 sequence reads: CASSSDILLQAFF. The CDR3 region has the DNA TGTGCCAGCAGCTCAGACATCCTACTTCAAGCTTTCTTT.

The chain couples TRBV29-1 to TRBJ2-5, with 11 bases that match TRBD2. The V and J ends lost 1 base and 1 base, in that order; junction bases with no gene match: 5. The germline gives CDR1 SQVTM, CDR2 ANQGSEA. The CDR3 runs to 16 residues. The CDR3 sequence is CSVEGGLAEIQETQYF. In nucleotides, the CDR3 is TGCAGCGTTGAAGGGGGACTAGCGGAGATCCAAGAGACCCAGTACTTC.

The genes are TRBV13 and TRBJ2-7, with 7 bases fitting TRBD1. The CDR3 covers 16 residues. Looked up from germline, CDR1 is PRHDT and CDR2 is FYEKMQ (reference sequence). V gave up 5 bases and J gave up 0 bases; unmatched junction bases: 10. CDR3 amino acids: CASSKRQGPYSYEQYF. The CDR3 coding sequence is TGTGCCAGCAGCAAACGACAGGGCCCCTACTCCTACGAGCAGTACTTC.

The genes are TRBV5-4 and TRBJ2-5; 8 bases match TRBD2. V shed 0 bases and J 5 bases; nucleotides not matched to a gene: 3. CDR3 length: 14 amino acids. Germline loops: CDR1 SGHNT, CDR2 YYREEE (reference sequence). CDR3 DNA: TGTGCCAGCAGCTTGGGGGCTAGCGGGGAGACCCAGTACTTC. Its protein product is CASSLGASGETQYF. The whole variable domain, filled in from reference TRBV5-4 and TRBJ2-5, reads ETGVTQSPTHLIKTRGQQVTLRCSSQSGHNTVSWYQQALGQGPQFIFQYYREEENGRGNFPPRFSGLQFPNYSSELNVNALELDDSALYLCASSLGASGETQYFGPGTRLLVL.